The rows below give T cell receptor beta chains drawn from one sample of a study of T cell repertoires in cytomegalovirus infection. TCRdb redid the calling of the reads with MiXCR, one entry per CDR3 protein. The sample has 650,000 to 900,000 distinct CDR3 sequences, roughly 28% seen once. Their antigens are not known. This specimen consisted of cultured CD8+ T cells from PBMCs, obtained from culture after CMV antigen stimulation. The source of these receptors is a human donor in good health (CMV status not recorded). Some clones in this sample may be carry-over from other donors' samples. Each CDR3 is given with its conserved first and last residue. A D gene is named only where the DNA matches it firmly. A clone size is listed for some rows: how often the clone was seen (once, few, many), or a class if it is expanded.

TRBJ2-3 | . | . | TRBV6-6 | TGTGCCAGCAGTTACTCCGTTTCGGGGAGCACAGATACGCAGTATTTT | CASSYSVSGSTDTQYF
TRBJ2-1 | . | . | TRBV20-1 | TGCAGTGCAGTAGTGGACTGGGCTAAAAATGAGCAGTTCTTC | CSAVVDWAKNEQFF
TRBJ2-1 | . | TRBD1 | TRBV2 | TGTGCCAGCAGTGAAGAGGGGACAGGGGTGTTTGAGCAGTTCTTC | CASSEEGTGVFEQFF
TRBJ1-2 | few | TRBD1 | TRBV10-3 | TGTGCCATCAGTGAATCGGACAGGGCGGTCTATGGCTACACCTTC | CAISESDRAVYGYTF
TRBJ2-2 | few | . | TRBV6-2/TRBV6-3 | TGTGCCAGCAGTCTCTGGAGGGACGCGACCACCGGGGAGCTGTTTTTT | CASSLWRDATTGELFF
TRBJ1-1 | few | . | TRBV7-2 | TGTGCCAGCAGCTTAGTAAGCTTTGAAGCTTTCTTT | CASSLVSFEAFF
TRBJ2-3 | many | TRBD2 | TRBV27 | TGTGCCAGCAGTAAGCGGGGGAGCACAGATACGCAGTATTTT | CASSKRGSTDTQYF
TRBJ1-1 | few | . | TRBV27 | TGTGCCAGCAGACCGACGGGGGGAAACACTGAAGCTTTCTTT | CASRPTGGNTEAFF
TRBJ1-4 | . | TRBD1 | TRBV15 | TGTGCCACCAGCATAACAGGGGGCGCCGGGGAAAAACTGTTTTTT | CATSITGGAGEKLFF
TRBJ1-6 | . | . | TRBV6-4 | TGTGCCAGCAGTGACGAGGGAACCAATTCACCCCTCCACTTT | CASSDEGTNSPLHF
TRBJ2-5 | . | TRBD1 | TRBV2 | TGTGCCACCATGACAGGGTCGGGGACCCAGTACTTC | CATMTGSGTQYF
TRBJ2-1 | . | . | TRBV19 | TGTGTCAGCACGCAAAGACTATGGTTAAATGAGCAGTTCTTC | CVSTQRLWLNEQFF
TRBJ1-1 | . | . | TRBV6-6 | TGTGCCAGCAGTGCTAGACTTGTGGGGGTTTGGGACGCTGAAGCTTTCTTT | CASSARLVGVWDAEAFF
TRBJ2-1 | . | TRBD2 | TRBV10-3 | TGTGCCATCTGCGACACAACTAGCGGGGACAATGAGCAGTTCTTC | CAICDTTSGDNEQFF
TRBJ2-2 | few | TRBD1 | TRBV7-9 | TGTGCCAGCAGCCGAGTCGGGACAGCCGGGGAGCTGTTTTTT | CASSRVGTAGELFF
TRBJ1-4 | . | . | TRBV12-3/TRBV12-4 | TGTGCCAGCAGTTTTCTACTTGAGACCGTTAATGAAAAACTGTTTTTT | CASSFLLETVNEKLFF
TRBJ2-3 | . | TRBD2 | TRBV7-6 | TGTGCCAGCAGCCTTAGCGGGGTTGGAGATACGCAGTATTTT | CASSLSGVGDTQYF
TRBJ1-2 | many | . | TRBV7-2 | TGTGCCAGCAGCTCGGGGCTTCTCTATGGCTACACCTTC | CASSSGLLYGYTF
TRBJ1-3 | . | TRBD1 | TRBV6-5 | TGTGCCAGCAGTCCATCTGGGACAGGCGGAAACACCATATATTTT | CASSPSGTGGNTIYF
TRBJ2-4 | many | . | TRBV12-3/TRBV12-4 | TGTGCCAGCAGCCCCGGGGCGGGTTATCCAAACATTCAGTACTTC | CASSPGAGYPNIQYF
TRBJ1-2 | . | . | TRBV7-9 | TGTGCCAGCAGCTTAGCGCCACGGAGCTACACCTTC | CASSLAPRSYTF
TRBJ1-5 | . | . | TRBV19 | TGTGCCAGTAGCACGGGGCCTTTTAGCAATCAGCCCCAGCATTTT | CASSTGPFSNQPQHF
TRBJ1-2 | many | . | TRBV12-3/TRBV12-4 | TGTGCCAGCAGTTTGCCAGGGTCTAACTATGGCTACACCTTC | CASSLPGSNYGYTF
TRBJ2-5 | many | . | TRBV5-6 | TGTGCCAGCAGTTCCGAGGGGCTCGGGGGAGAGACCCAGTACTTC | CASSSEGLGGETQYF
TRBJ2-7 | few | . | TRBV7-8 | TGTGCCAGCAGCTTAGTACAAGACGAGCAGTACTTC | CASSLVQDEQYF
TRBJ1-2 | many | TRBD1 | TRBV28 | TGTGCCAGCAGTAATCGGACAGGGGGCCTAGTGCATGGCTACACCTTC | CASSNRTGGLVHGYTF
TRBJ2-5 | . | TRBD1 | TRBV5-4 | TGTGCCAGCAGCGAAGGGACAGGGGCCATTCAAGAGACCCAGTACTTC | CASSEGTGAIQETQYF
TRBJ2-1 | . | . | TRBV28 | TGTGCCAGCAGTTTAGAGGTCAGGAACTCCTACAATGAGCAGTTCTTC | CASSLEVRNSYNEQFF
TRBJ2-7 | . | TRBD2 | TRBV7-2 | TGTGCCAGCAGCAGCAGCGGGGGAATCTCCTACGAGCAGTACTTC | CASSSSGGISYEQYF
TRBJ2-1 | . | TRBD1 | TRBV29-1 | TGCAGCGCCGCGGACAGGTACAATGAGCAGTTCTTC | CSAADRYNEQFF
TRBJ2-2 | . | TRBD2 | TRBV29-1 | TGCAGCGTTGAAGGGACTAGCGGGGGGTACACCGGGGAGCTGTTTTTT | CSVEGTSGGYTGELFF
TRBJ1-1 | . | TRBD1 | TRBV5-4 | TGTGCCAGCAGCAACAGGGGAGTAGCTTTCTTT | CASSNRGVAFF
TRBJ1-1 | few | . | TRBV25-1 | TGTGCCACTAAGGGGTCTGAAGCTTTCTTT | CATKGSEAFF
TRBJ1-5 | . | TRBD1 | TRBV2 | TGTGCCAGCAGTCACTTTAGACAGGGAAACATCAATCAGCCCCAGCATTTT | CASSHFRQGNINQPQHF
TRBJ1-2 | many | TRBD1 | TRBV20-1 | TGCAGTGCTCCCAAAGAGGGAGGGGGCAAGGTTAACTATGGCTACACCTTC | CSAPKEGGGKVNYGYTF
TRBJ1-2 | . | . | TRBV20-1 | TGCAGTGCTAGAGATCTCAGGGATTCTAACTATGGCTACACCTTC | CSARDLRDSNYGYTF
TRBJ1-1 | . | TRBD1 | TRBV19 | TGTGCCAGTACCCCGGGACAGACTAACACTGAAGCTTTCTTT | CASTPGQTNTEAFF
TRBJ2-5 | . | TRBD1 | TRBV6-6 | TGTGCCAGCACCTGGACAGGGGGCATAGAGACCCAGTACTTC | CASTWTGGIETQYF
TRBJ2-1 | many | . | TRBV7-2 | TGTGCCAGCAGCTTAGCGTCCCGGGCGGGTGTTATTTCCAGTGAGCAGTTCTTC | CASSLASRAGVISSEQFF
TRBJ1-2 | . | . | TRBV14 | TGTGCCAGCAGCCAAGAAACGACGGGGATCGGTGGCTACACCTTC | CASSQETTGIGGYTF
TRBJ2-3 | many | TRBD1 | TRBV7-6 | TGTGCCAGCAGCTTGACAGGGGTACAAGTGGCAGATACGCAGTATTTT | CASSLTGVQVADTQYF
TRBJ2-1 | . | TRBD2 | TRBV7-8 | TGTGCCAGCAGCTCCGATAGCGGGCGCTCCTACAATGAGCAGTTCTTC | CASSSDSGRSYNEQFF
TRBJ1-5 | . | . | TRBV6-1 | TGTGCCAGCAGTGATGATTGGGGAAGCAATCAGCCCCAGCATTTT | CASSDDWGSNQPQHF
TRBJ2-6 | . | . | TRBV6-5 | TGTGCCAGCAGGTCAACTAGTGACACTGGGGCCAACATCCTGACTTTC | CASRSTSDTGANILTF
TRBJ1-5 | . | TRBD1 | TRBV6-1 | TGTGCCAGCAGTGAATGGGGATTGAGCAGGGGGCTAAATCAGCACCAGCATTTT | CASSEWGLSRGLNQHQHF